This T cell receptor (beta chain) was found in a study of blood T cells in healthy people across ages. Per the germline V gene, CDR1 is SGHRS and CDR2 is YFSETQ. The CDR3 extends over 15 amino acids. Trimming removed 0 bases from V and 11 bases from J; junction bases left unmatched: 13. A second PCR of roughly 6 to 12 cycles used a sample-barcoded 5' primer and a J-beta primer mix. From the 5' RACE reads, TCRdb called clonotypes with MiXCR, one entry per CDR3 protein. This table holds hundreds of thousands of distinct CDR3 sequences, roughly 50% found once. The specimen was blood. The chain uses TRBV5-1 and TRBJ2-5, with TRBD1 matching over 7 bases. The sequence came from a woman in her sixties in good health. CDR3 DNA: TGCGCCAGCAGCTTGGCTCTTCCGGGACAGTTTGCGCAGTACTTC. This encodes CASSLALPGQFAQYF.